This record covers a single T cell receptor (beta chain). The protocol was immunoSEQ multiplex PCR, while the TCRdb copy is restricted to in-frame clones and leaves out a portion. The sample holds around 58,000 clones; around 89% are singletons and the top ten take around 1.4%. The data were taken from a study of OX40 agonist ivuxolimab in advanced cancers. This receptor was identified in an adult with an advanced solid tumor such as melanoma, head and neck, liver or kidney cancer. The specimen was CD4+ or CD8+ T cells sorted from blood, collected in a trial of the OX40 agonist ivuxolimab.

CDR3 nucleotide sequence: TGTGCCAGCAGCTTGTTGCGGGGGGGAACAGATACGCAGTATTTT. Translating it yields CASSLLRGGTDTQYF. This chain joins TRBV5-6 and TRBJ2-3; TRBD2 aligns across 9 bases. Unmatched junction bases numbered 3, after V lost 1 base and J lost 3 bases. Germline V gives CDR1 SGHDT, CDR2 YYEEEE. The CDR3 is 15 residues long.